The T cell receptor beta chain under discussion was sequenced for a study of tumor-infiltrating lymphocytes in primary liver carcinoma. Study-level information: The patient population consisted of men and women between 30 and 69 years of age.

Overall study results and limits: Tumor top-250-clone fraction significantly exceeded that of blood (p = 0.039).

Germline values: CDR1 MNHEY, CDR2 SVGAGI. The CDR3 is 16 amino acids. Using a constant-region primer together with ProtoScript II reverse transcriptase, TCR beta cDNA was made from roughly 540 ng of total RNA. Each TCR beta library was derived from three nested multiplex PCR rounds that employed slightly modified ARM-PCR. Primers for the first two PCR rounds were TRBV1-TRBV30 forward primers and a C-beta reverse primer (roughly 10 cycles per round). One entry per CDR3 protein results from TCRdb running MiXCR on the multiplex PCR reads. Of 150,000 to 200,000 distinct CDR3 sequences in the sample, less than 70% are singletons; the top ten hold 5.5% to 9%. The count of this clonotype is one. Its matching antigen is unknown. At one end the junction does not follow the germline gene, possibly because of a read error. In addition to blood RNA drawn from unsorted whole blood, germline DNA was extracted.

Sequences were obtained from peripheral blood. This sequence was found in a woman in her fifties or sixties with primary liver carcinoma and hepatitis B virus infection. The J gene is TRBJ2-3, the V gene TRBV6-5, with D possibly matching TRBD2 (5 bases). The CDR3 is CVSSPVAAAATDTRYF. As DNA, the CDR3 is TGTGTCAGCAGCCCCGTAGCAGCGGCAGCTACAGATACGCGGTATTTT.